The T cell receptor beta chain described here comes from a study of neurological immune-mediated disorders. Study-wide results and caveats: No expanded-clone CDR3 amino acid sequence recurred across subjects, suggesting private TCR-beta repertoires. HTLV-1-associated myelopathy had the most TCR clonal expansion, while multiple sclerosis had the least, a level that fell below healthy controls.

Healthy controls comprised blood bank volunteers in Maryland, USA. 5'RACE with 10-nucleotide random UMIs generated the cDNA. One entry per CDR3 protein results from TCRdb running MiXCR on the 5' RACE reads. Seen here are approximately 58,000 distinct CDR3 sequences, approximately 10% observed once, and the top ten hold roughly 1.9%. Trimming at V came to 2 bases and at J to 6 bases, leaving 10 bases not matched to a gene. The CDR3 sequence is 16 residues long. CDR1 and CDR2 from the germline V gene are MNHEY and SMNVEV (reference sequence). This clonotype was counted many times. Its target is not known.

The sequence was obtained from a man aged 60-69 years in good health. Sequencing was done on a sample of PBMCs. V usage is TRBV27 and J usage is TRBJ1-5; TRBD1 matches 7 bases. CDR3 nucleotides: TGTGCCAGCAGTTTAGGAAGGGGGCGCGGGTCTCAGCCCCAGCATTTT. As protein: CASSLGRGRGSQPQHF.